This entry features one T cell receptor beta chain sequence. It lacks a known antigen. The input lacks base qualities; no much larger clone sits a single base away. The data belong to a study of T cells in pancreatic ductal adenocarcinoma (dated by TCRdb to 2016 to 2017). Regarding the research as a whole: To learn about the adaptive T-cell response arising naturally, investigators profiled where tumor-infiltrating CD8+ T cells, together with suppressive cells, were located within resected pancreatic ductal adenocarcinoma, how abundant they were, and what qualities they showed.

CDR1 is given as SGHTS and CDR2 as YDEGEE, both from the germline V gene. The CDR3 runs 14 amino acids, cysteine and phenylalanine included. Left in the record is the CDR3 DNA by itself, 42 bases read in frame from the first base. The germline ends are 12 bases apart after V is trimmed by 4 bases and J by 4 bases. The selected pancreatic ductal adenocarcinoma patients had received surgery without neoadjuvant therapy. Peripheral blood was collected in heparin tubes, from which PBMCs were isolated by histopaque density gradient and cryopreserved in around 10% DMSO. Using the DNeasy Blood and Tissue Kit along with Proteinase K and RNase treatment, genomic DNA was extracted from more than 5 PBMC specimens and roughly nine flash-frozen tumor specimens. The immunoSEQ hsTCRB kit was used to amplify TCR beta CDR3 regions from genomic DNA. An Illumina HiSeq system was used to carry out high-throughput TRB CDR3 sequencing. In the source study's methods: Sequencing reads were analyzed with the immunoSEQ software, and nonproductive sequences with premature stops or frame-shifts were excluded. Repertoire clonality was computed as one minus Shannon entropy normalized by log2 of the number of unique productive sequences. TCRdb stores this immuneACCESS table with in-frame sequences only. Part of the clones is absent; in the studies checked, under half of the shortfall reflects unresolved V genes, and no reason is known for the rest. V and J calls plus clone size are reproduced from that table; the DNA served to infer D and trimming. This sample lists roughly 100,000 clones; around 96% were detected once. Roughly 3.1% of the sample is in the top ten clones.

Points the paper makes about the study in general: Because most pancreatic cancer patients present with inoperable disease, the resected cohort was biased toward the minority with early-stage disease. No significant difference in T-cell clonality was found between tumor and blood, with mean clonality of about 0.11 in tumors and 0.072 in blood. Because tumors are enriched in CD45RO+ effector T cells rather than naive T cells, which biases toward lower diversity, comparisons of clonality between tumor and blood may be biased. Blood samples had more total productive templates and 7 to 9-fold more unique clonotypes than tumor samples.

The source of this sequence is a human donor with pancreatic ductal adenocarcinoma. Material for sequencing was PBMCs. The chain links TRBV5-8 with TRBJ1-3, with the D gene not confidently named. The nucleotide sequence is TGTGCCAGCAGCCCCTATCAAATCGGAAACACCATATATTTT. This codes for CASSPYQIGNTIYF.